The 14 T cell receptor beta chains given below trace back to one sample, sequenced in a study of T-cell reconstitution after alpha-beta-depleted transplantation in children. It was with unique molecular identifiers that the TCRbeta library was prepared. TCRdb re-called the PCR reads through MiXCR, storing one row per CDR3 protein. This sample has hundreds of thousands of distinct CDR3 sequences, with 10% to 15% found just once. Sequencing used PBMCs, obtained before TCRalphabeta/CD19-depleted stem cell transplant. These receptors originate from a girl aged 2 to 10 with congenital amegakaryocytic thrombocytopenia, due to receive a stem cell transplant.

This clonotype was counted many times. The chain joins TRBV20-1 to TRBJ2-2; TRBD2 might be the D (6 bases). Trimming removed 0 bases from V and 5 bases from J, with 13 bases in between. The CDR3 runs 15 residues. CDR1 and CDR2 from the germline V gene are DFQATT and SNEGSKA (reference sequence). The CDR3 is CSARDGGAGTGELFF. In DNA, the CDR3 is TGCAGTGCTAGAGACGGGGGAGCTGGGACCGGGGAGCTGTTTTTT.

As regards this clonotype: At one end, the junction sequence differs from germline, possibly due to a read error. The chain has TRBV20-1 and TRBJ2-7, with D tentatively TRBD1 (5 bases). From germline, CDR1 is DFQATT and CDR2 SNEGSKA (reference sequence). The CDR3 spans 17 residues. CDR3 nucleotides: TGCTGTGCTAGAGCCCCCCACGCAGGGTCGATCGCCTACGAGCAGTACTTC. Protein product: CCARAPHAGSIAYEQYF.

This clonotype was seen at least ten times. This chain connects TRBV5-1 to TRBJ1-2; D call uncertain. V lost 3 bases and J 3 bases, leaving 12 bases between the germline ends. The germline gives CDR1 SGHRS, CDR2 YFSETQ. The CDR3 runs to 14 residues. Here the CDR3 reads CASSWTGLDYGYTF. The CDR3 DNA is TGCGCCAGCAGCTGGACGGGTTTGGACTATGGCTACACCTTC.

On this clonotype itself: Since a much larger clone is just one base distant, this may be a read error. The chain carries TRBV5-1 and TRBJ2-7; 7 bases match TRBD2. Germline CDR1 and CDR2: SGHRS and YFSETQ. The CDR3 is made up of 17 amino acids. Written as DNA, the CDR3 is TGCCCCAGCAGCTTGGGGCTGCGGGAGCAGATTTTCTACGAGCAGTACTTC. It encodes CPSSLGLREQIFYEQYF.

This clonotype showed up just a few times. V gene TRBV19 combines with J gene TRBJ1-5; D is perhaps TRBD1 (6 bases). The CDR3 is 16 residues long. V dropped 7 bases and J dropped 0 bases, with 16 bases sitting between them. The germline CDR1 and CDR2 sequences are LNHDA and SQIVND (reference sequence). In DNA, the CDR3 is TGTGCCAGTACCCCCGACAGGTTATATAGCAATCAGCCCCAGCATTTT. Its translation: CASTPDRLYSNQPQHF.

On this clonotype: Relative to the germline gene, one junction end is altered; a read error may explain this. DNA of the CDR3: TGCGCCAGCAGCTTAGGACGGACGGTGGTGGATGGCGACACCTTC. Translated: CASSLGRTVVDGDTF. The chain couples TRBV5-1 to TRBJ1-2; D gene unclear. The CDR3 spans 15 residues. Germline V lookup: CDR1 SGHRS, CDR2 YFSETQ.

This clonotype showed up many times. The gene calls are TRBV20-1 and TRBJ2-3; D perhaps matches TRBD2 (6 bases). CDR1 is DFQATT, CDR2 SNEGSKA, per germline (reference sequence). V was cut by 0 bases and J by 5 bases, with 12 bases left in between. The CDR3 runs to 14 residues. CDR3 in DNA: TGCAGTGCTAGAGATGACGGGAGTGGAGATACGCAGTATTTT. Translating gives CSARDDGSGDTQYF.

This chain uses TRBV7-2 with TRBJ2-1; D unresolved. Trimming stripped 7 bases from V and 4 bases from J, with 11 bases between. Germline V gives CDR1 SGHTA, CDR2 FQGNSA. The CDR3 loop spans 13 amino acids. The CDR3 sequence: CASTPEFYNEQFF. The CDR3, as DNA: TGTGCCAGCACCCCTGAGTTTTACAATGAGCAGTTCTTC.

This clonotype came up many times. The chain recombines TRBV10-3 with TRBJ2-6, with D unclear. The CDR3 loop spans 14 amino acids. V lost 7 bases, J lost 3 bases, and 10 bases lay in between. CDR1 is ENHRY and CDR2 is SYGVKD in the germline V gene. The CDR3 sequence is CAINAASGANVLTF. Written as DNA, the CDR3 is TGTGCCATCAATGCAGCAAGTGGGGCCAACGTCCTGACTTTC.

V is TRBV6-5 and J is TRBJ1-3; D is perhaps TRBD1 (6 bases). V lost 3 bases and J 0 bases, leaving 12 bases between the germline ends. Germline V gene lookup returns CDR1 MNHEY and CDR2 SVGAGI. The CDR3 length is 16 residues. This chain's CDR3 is CASSYPTGISGNTIYF. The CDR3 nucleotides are TGTGCCAGCAGTTATCCTACAGGGATCTCTGGAAACACCATATATTTT.

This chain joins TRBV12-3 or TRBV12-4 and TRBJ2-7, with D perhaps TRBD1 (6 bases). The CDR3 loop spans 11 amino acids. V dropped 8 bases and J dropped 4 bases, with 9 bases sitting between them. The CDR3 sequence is CASGGFYEQYF. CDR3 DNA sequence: TGTGCCAGCGGGGGCTTTTACGAGCAGTACTTC.

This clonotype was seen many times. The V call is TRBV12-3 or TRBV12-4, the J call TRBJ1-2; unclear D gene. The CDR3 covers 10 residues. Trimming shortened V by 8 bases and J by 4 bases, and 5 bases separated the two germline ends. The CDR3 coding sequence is TGTGCCAGCGGTTCCTATGGCTACACCTTC. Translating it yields CASGSYGYTF.

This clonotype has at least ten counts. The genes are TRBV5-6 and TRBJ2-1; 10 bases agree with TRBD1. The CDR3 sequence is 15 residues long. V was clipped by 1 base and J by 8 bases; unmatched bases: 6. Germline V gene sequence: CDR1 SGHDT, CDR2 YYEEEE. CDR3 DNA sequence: TGTGCCAGCAGCTTGCTAAGGACAGGGGGTCATGAGCAGTTCTTC. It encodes CASSLLRTGGHEQFF.

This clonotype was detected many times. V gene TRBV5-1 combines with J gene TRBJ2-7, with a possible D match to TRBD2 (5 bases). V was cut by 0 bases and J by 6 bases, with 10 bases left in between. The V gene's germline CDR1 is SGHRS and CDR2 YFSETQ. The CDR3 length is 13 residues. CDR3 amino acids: CASSLEADPEQYF. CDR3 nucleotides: TGCGCCAGCAGCTTGGAAGCGGATCCCGAGCAGTACTTC.